A single sample gave rise to the 26 T cell receptor beta chains below, sequenced in a study of control samples from healthy donors and cancer patients. The protocol was immunoSEQ multiplex PCR, while the TCRdb copy is restricted to in-frame clones and leaves out a portion. The repertoire has 150,000 or so clones, around 90% of them found once; the top ten carry 5.5% to 9%. Sequencing was carried out using blood. Receptor source: a man aged 18 to 30 in good health.

The chain employs TRBV28 and TRBJ1-1; perhaps TRBD1 as D (6 bases). From germline, CDR1 is MDHEN and CDR2 SYDVKM. This CDR3 is 12 amino acids long. V was trimmed by 2 bases and J by 7 bases, leaving 8 bases between them. The CDR3 nucleotides are TGTGCCAGCAGTTTAGAGGACAGTGAAGCTTTCTTT. Its translation: CASSLEDSEAFF.

CDR3 region: CASTSSGFYGYTF. The CDR3 DNA is TGTGCCAGCACTAGCTCCGGTTTCTATGGCTACACCTTC. The chain joins TRBV6-5 to TRBJ1-2; no clear D. Per germline, CDR1 MNHEY and CDR2 SVGAGI. Trimming shortened V by 7 bases and J by 4 bases, and 13 bases separated the two germline ends. The CDR3 totals 13 residues.

The V and J genes are TRBV30 and TRBJ2-7, with 7 bases that match TRBD1. Germline CDR1 GTSNPN, CDR2 SVGIG (reference sequence). V trimming: 0 bases; J trimming: 2 bases; junction bases outside the gene matches: 7. This CDR3 has 15 residues. The CDR3 region is CAWSVEAGGPYEQYF. The CDR3 coding sequence is TGTGCCTGGAGTGTAGAGGCAGGGGGTCCCTACGAGCAGTACTTC.

The chain has TRBV5-6 and TRBJ1-1; possible D gene TRBD1, 6 bases. This CDR3 spans 14 amino acids. V was trimmed by 2 bases and J by 4 bases, leaving 12 bases between them. Germline lookup yields CDR1 SGHDT and CDR2 YYEEEE. The CDR3 nucleotides read TGTGCCAGCAGCTTTCCCCAGGGGAGCACTGAAGCTTTCTTT. Protein: CASSFPQGSTEAFF. The full variable domain, rest sourced from reference TRBV5-6 and TRBJ1-1, is DAGVTQSPTHLIKTRGQQVTLRCSPKSGHDTVSWYQQALGQGPQFIFQYYEEEERQRGNFPDRFSGHQFPNYSSELNVNALLLGDSALYLCASSFPQGSTEAFFGQGTRLTVV.

This clone was seen more than once but under ten times. The chain recombines TRBV19 with TRBJ1-5; D not resolved. This CDR3 is 12 amino acids long. CDR1 and CDR2 from the germline V gene are LNHDA and SQIVND (reference sequence). V lost 7 bases, J lost 1 base, and 5 bases lay in between. The CDR3 DNA is TGTGCCAGTAAGGACAGCAATCAGCCCCAGCATTTT. Its translation: CASKDSNQPQHF.

The genes are TRBV5-4 and TRBJ1-4, with 8 bases that match TRBD1. The CDR3 runs 16 residues. J lost 2 bases, V lost 3 bases, and 6 bases had no gene match. Germline V lookup: CDR1 SGHNT, CDR2 YYREEE (reference sequence). The CDR3 sequence: CASSSDREGTNEKLFF. As DNA, the CDR3 is TGTGCCAGCAGCTCGGACAGGGAGGGGACTAATGAAAAACTGTTTTTT.

V gene TRBV7-6 combines with J gene TRBJ1-4; the D gene is possibly TRBD1 (5 bases). The V end lost 0 bases, the J end lost 8 bases, and 19 bases lay between the germline ends. There are 17 residues in the CDR3. From germline, CDR1 is SGHVS and CDR2 FNYEAQ. The CDR3 nucleotides are TGTGCCAGCAGCTTAGCGATGGGGACGGCGGGCGGAGAAAAACTGTTTTTT. This codes for CASSLAMGTAGGEKLFF.

This chain uses TRBV7-6 with TRBJ2-5; 7 positions agree with TRBD1. With V trimmed by 1 base and J by 1 base, 6 bases remained unmatched. The CDR3 is 16 amino acids. Germline loops: CDR1 SGHVS, CDR2 FNYEAQ. CDR3 sequence reads: CASSLGQGTVQETQYF. CDR3 DNA: TGTGCCAGCAGCTTAGGGCAGGGGACAGTCCAAGAGACCCAGTACTTC.

This clone has only a few counts. The chain joins TRBV28 to TRBJ2-5, with D maybe TRBD1 (5 bases). The CDR3 length is 16 residues. The germline CDR1 and CDR2 sequences are MDHEN and SYDVKM. V lost 7 bases and J 2 bases, leaving 20 bases between the germline ends. CDR3 residues: CASTPGRVRGQETQYF. DNA for the CDR3: TGTGCCAGCACCCCCGGAAGGGTAAGGGGACAAGAGACCCAGTACTTC.

The chain joins TRBV6-5 to TRBJ1-2; D gene unclear. The V end was cut by 6 bases, the J end by 3 bases, with 11 bases between. The CDR3 runs to 13 residues. Germline V gene data show CDR1 as MNHEY and CDR2 as SVGAGI. For the CDR3, the DNA is TGTGCCAGCAGACCCGGTCCCCACTATGGCTACACCTTC. It codes for CASRPGPHYGYTF.

The chain couples TRBV19 to TRBJ2-6, with unresolved D. Germline values: CDR1 LNHDA, CDR2 SQIVND (reference sequence). This CDR3 has 16 amino acids. V dropped 3 bases and J dropped 0 bases, with 9 bases sitting between them. The CDR3 DNA sequence: TGTGCCAGTAGTATGGTTAGGAACTCTGGGGCCAACGTCCTGACTTTC. This sequence encodes CASSMVRNSGANVLTF.

The CDR3 DNA reads as TGCGCCAGCAGCCAAGATCTGGTCTCACCACCCCCTAGATATGGCTACACCTTC. The encoded protein is CASSQDLVSPPPRYGYTF. This rearrangement joins TRBV4-1 to TRBJ1-2; D unclear. Trimming took off 0 bases at V and 5 bases at J, with 22 bases between the two ends. CDR3 length equals 18 residues. The germline gives CDR1 MGHRA, CDR2 YSYEKL.

V gene TRBV3-1 (or the pseudogene TRBV3-2) combines with J gene TRBJ1-6, with D tentatively TRBD1 (5 bases). Germline V gene data show CDR1 as LGHDT and CDR2 as YNNKEL (reference sequence). V gave up 2 bases and J gave up 4 bases, with 12 bases separating them. This CDR3 spans 16 amino acids. CDR3: CASSQSSTAYNSPLHF. In nucleotides, the CDR3 is TGTGCCAGCAGCCAATCTTCGACAGCTTATAATTCACCCCTCCACTTT.

The chain recombines TRBV6-6 with TRBJ2-7, with 11 bases that match TRBD1. The trim removed 5 bases at V and 3 bases at J, leaving 3 bases unmatched. Germline loops: CDR1 MNHNY, CDR2 SVGAGI (reference sequence). The CDR3 extends over 14 amino acids. CDR3 sequence reads: CASSKGQGGYEQYF. DNA of the CDR3: TGTGCCAGCAGTAAGGGACAGGGGGGCTACGAGCAGTACTTC.

Of note for this clone: The sample carries other DNA sequences with the same CDR3. This chain joins TRBV4-1 and TRBJ2-2, with D uncertain. The germline CDR1 and CDR2 sequences are MGHRA and YSYEKL. There are 12 residues in the CDR3. Between the trimmed V and J ends, which lost 4 bases and 5 bases, there was a span of 5 bases. The CDR3 spells CASSPLTGELFF. The CDR3, as DNA: TGCGCCAGCAGCCCGTTAACCGGGGAGCTGTTTTTT.

The rearrangement uses TRBV5-1 and TRBJ1-4; 8 bases are shared with TRBD1. Trimming took 3 bases from V and 6 from J; bases not matched to a gene: 1. Germline V gene lookup returns CDR1 SGHRS and CDR2 YFSETQ. CDR3 length: 13 residues. The CDR3 DNA follows: TGCGCCAGCAGCTCGGACAGGGATGAAAAACTGTTTTTT. Protein product: CASSSDRDEKLFF.

V is TRBV15 and J is TRBJ2-5; 12 bases match TRBD2. The germline V gene encodes CDR1 LNHNV and CDR2 YYDKDF (reference sequence). The CDR3 sequence is 19 residues long. The J segment lost 4 bases and the V segment lost 3 bases, leaving 15 bases of the junction unmatched. CDR3: CATSSPGASATSGGETQYF. Here the CDR3 DNA reads TGTGCCACCAGCAGCCCCGGGGCATCCGCGACTAGCGGGGGAGAGACCCAGTACTTC.

The genes are TRBV18 and TRBJ2-3; 9 positions agree with TRBD1. Per the germline V gene, CDR1 is KGHSH and CDR2 is LQKENI. V lost 6 bases and J lost 4; bases outside the gene matches: 14. The CDR3 sequence is 17 residues long. In DNA form, the CDR3 reads TGTGCCAGCTCGGCTGGGACAGGGTCAAATTCGGCAGATACGCAGTATTTT. It specifies CASSAGTGSNSADTQYF. Looking up the rest from reference TRBV18 and TRBJ2-3 gives the full variable domain: NAGVMQNPRHLVRRRGQEARLRCSPMKGHSHVYWYRQLPEEGLKFMVYLQKENIIDESGMPKERFSAEFPKEGPSILRIQQVVRGDSAAYFCASSAGTGSNSADTQYFGPGTRLTVL.

This clone appeared a single time. The CDR3 protein is CASSHNHRGETQYF. For the CDR3, the DNA is TGCGCCAGCAGCCATAACCACAGGGGAGAGACCCAGTACTTC. The rearrangement links TRBV4-1 to TRBJ2-5; TRBD1 agrees at 7 bases. V dropped 3 bases and J dropped 4; count of bases not matched to a gene: 5. There are 14 residues in the CDR3. Germline V gene data show CDR1 as MGHRA and CDR2 as YSYEKL.

The genes are TRBV7-2 and TRBJ1-5, with a weak D call TRBD1 (5 bases). Trimming stripped 3 bases from V and 1 base from J, with 10 bases between. CDR1 is SGHTA and CDR2 is FQGNSA in the germline V gene. The CDR3 is 15 residues long. The CDR3 region is CASSFVGGSNQPQHF. The CDR3 DNA is TGTGCCAGCAGCTTCGTGGGGGGGAGCAATCAGCCCCAGCATTTT.

V usage is TRBV3-1 (or the pseudogene TRBV3-2) and J usage is TRBJ1-5, with D unclear. CDR3 length equals 13 residues. Trimming shortened V by 0 bases and J by 0 bases, and 0 bases separated the two germline ends. Germline assignment: CDR1 LGHDT and CDR2 YNNKEL (reference sequence). CDR3 protein: CASSQDSNQPQHF. In DNA, the CDR3 is TGTGCCAGCAGCCAAGATAGCAATCAGCCCCAGCATTTT.

This clone was recorded once. The chain is built from TRBV7-9 and TRBJ2-3, with TRBD1 matching over 9 bases. This CDR3 region has 16 residues. Germline trimming cut 0 bases from V and 3 bases from J; bases unmatched to any gene: 4. From germline, CDR1 is SEHNR and CDR2 FQNEAQ (reference sequence). CDR3 amino acids: CASSLAGQGRTDTQYF. In nucleotides, the CDR3 is TGTGCCAGCAGCTTAGCGGGACAGGGCAGGACAGATACGCAGTATTTT.

There are a few counts of this clone. The chain couples TRBV10-1 to TRBJ1-5; D is unclear. Germline V gives CDR1 WNHNN, CDR2 SYGVQD (reference sequence). This CDR3 comprises 16 residues. V was clipped by 3 bases and J by 5 bases, with 17 bases between them. CDR3 sequence: CASSDASMGCDQPQHF. CDR3 bases: TGCGCCAGCAGTGATGCGTCGATGGGATGTGATCAGCCCCAGCATTTT.

This chain connects TRBV11-1 to TRBJ2-7; tentative D call: TRBD1 (5 bases). V was pared by 1 base and J by 4 bases, with 5 bases between. Germline V lookup: CDR1 SGHAT, CDR2 FQDESV (reference sequence). The CDR3 spans 12 residues. This CDR3 is CASSLEGYEQYF. DNA for the CDR3: TGTGCCAGCAGCTTAGAGGGGTACGAGCAGTACTTC.

The chain links TRBV4-1 to TRBJ2-5, with D uncertain. Germline V lookup: CDR1 MGHRA, CDR2 YSYEKL. The CDR3 has 15 amino acids. V was cut by 1 base and J by 2 bases, with 11 bases left in between. CDR3 residues: CASSQVGRAQETQYF. The CDR3 DNA reads as TGCGCCAGCAGCCAAGTGGGCCGTGCACAAGAGACCCAGTACTTC.

This clone was found once. The rearrangement uses TRBV5-5 and TRBJ1-2, with 9 bases fitting TRBD1. The germline CDR1 and CDR2 sequences are SGHKS and YYEKEE (reference sequence). Trimming cost V 0 bases and J 0 bases; bases outside gene matches: 0. The CDR3 totals 15 residues. The DNA of the CDR3 is TGTGCCAGCAGCTTGGGACAGGGGGCTAACTATGGCTACACCTTC. This sequence encodes CASSLGQGANYGYTF.